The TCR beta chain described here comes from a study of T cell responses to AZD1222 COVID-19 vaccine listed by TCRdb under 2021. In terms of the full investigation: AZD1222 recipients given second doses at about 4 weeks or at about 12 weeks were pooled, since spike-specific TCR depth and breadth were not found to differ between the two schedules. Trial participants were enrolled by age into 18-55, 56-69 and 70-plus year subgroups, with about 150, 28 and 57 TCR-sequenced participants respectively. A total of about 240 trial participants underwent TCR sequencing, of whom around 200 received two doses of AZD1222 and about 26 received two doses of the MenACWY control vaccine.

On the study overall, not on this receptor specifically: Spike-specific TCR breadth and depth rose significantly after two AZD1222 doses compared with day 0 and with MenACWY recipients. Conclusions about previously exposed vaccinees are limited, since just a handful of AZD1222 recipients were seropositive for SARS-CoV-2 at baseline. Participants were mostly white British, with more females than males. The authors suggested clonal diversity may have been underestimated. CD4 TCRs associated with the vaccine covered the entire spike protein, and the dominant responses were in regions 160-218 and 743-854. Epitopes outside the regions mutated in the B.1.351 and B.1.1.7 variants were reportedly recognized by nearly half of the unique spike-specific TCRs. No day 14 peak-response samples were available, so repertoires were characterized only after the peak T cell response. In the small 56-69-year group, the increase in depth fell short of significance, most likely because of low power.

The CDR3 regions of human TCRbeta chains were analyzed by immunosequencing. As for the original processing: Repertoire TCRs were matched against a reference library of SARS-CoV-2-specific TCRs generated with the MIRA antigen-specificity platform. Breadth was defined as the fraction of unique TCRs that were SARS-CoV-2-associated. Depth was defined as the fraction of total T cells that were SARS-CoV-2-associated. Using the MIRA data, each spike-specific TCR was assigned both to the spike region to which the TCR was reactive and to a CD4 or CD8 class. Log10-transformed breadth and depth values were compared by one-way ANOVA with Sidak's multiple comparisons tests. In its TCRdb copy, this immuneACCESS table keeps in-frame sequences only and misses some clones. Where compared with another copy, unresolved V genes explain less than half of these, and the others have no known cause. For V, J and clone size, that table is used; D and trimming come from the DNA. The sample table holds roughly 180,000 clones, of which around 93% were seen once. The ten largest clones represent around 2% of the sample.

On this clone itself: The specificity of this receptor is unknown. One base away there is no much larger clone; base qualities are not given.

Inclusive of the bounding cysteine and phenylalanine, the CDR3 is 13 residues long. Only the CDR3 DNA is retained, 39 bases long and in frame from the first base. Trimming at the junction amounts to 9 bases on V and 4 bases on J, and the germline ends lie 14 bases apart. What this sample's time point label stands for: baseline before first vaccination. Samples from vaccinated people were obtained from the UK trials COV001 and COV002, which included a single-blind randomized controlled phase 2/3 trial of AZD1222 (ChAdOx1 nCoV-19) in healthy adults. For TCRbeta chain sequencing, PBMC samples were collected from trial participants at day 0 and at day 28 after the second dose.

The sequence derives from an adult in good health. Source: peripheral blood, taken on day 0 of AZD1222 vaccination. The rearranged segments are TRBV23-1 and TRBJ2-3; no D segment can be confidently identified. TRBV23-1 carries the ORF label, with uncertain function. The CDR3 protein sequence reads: CARSGPRADTQYF. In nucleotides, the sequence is TGCGCCAGGTCTGGACCTCGGGCAGATACGCAGTATTTT.